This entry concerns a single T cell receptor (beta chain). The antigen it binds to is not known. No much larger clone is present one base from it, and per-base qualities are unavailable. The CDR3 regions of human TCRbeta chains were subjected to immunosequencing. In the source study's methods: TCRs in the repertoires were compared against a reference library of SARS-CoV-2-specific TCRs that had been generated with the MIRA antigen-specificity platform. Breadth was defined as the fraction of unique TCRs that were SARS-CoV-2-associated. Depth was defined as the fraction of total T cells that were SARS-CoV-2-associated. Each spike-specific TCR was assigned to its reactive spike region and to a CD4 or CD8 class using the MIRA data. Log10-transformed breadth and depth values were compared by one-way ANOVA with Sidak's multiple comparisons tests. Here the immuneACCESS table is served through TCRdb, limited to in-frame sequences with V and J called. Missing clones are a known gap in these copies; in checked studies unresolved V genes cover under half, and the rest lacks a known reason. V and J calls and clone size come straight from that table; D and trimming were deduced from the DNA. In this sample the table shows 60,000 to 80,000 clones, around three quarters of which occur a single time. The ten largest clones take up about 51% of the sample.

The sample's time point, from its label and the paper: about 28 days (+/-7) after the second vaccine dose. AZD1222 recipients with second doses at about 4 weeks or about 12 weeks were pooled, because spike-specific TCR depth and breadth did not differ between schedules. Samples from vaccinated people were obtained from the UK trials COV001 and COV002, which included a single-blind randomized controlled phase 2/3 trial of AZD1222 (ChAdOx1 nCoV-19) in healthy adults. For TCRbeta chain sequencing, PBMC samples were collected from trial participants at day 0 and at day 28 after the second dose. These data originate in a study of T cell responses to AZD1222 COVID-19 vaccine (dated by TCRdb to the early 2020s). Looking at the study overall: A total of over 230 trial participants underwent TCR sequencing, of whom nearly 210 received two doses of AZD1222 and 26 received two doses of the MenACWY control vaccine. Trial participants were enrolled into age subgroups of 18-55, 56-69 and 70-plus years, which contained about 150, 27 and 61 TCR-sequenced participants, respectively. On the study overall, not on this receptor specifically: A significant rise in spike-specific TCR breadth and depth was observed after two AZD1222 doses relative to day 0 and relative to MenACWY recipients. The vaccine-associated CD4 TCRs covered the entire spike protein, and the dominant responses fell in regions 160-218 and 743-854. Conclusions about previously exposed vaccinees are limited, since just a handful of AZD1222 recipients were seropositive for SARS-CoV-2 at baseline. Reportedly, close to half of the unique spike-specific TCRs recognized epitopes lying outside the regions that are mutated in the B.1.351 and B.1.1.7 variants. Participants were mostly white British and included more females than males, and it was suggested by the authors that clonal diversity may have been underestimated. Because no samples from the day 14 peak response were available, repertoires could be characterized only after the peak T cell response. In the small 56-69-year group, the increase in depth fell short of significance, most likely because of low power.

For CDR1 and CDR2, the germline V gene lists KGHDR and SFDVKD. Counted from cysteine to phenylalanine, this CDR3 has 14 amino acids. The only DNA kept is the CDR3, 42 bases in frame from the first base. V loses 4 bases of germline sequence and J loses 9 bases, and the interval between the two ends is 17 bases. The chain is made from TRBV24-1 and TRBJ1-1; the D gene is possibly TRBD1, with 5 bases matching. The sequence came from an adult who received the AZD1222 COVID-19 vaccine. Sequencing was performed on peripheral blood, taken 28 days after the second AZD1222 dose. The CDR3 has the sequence CATSEARRGSKAFF. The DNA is TGTGCCACCAGTGAGGCCCGACGGGGGAGCAAAGCTTTCTTT.